This T cell receptor beta chain was captured by sequencing in a study of T cell responses to AZD1222 COVID-19 vaccine. On this clone: The target antigen is unknown.

Data came from immunoSEQ multiplex PCR; TCRdb stores just in-frame clones and leaves some out. The sample contains over 65,000 clones, about 91% of which appear only once. The CDR3 totals 13 residues. Trimming shortened V by 9 bases and J by 11 bases, and 22 bases separated the two germline ends. The germline CDR1 and CDR2 sequences are MNHEY and SVGAGI. Findings and limits, study-wide: Two AZD1222 doses significantly raised spike-specific TCR breadth and depth over controls.

Source: peripheral blood, taken on day 0 of MenACWY control vaccination. This clonotype was obtained from an adult in good health. The chain employs TRBV6-5 and TRBJ1-1; no reliable D call. The CDR3 loop reads CASRIETGLWAFF. CDR3 sequence (DNA): TGTGCCAGTAGGATAGAGACCGGCCTTTGGGCTTTCTTT.